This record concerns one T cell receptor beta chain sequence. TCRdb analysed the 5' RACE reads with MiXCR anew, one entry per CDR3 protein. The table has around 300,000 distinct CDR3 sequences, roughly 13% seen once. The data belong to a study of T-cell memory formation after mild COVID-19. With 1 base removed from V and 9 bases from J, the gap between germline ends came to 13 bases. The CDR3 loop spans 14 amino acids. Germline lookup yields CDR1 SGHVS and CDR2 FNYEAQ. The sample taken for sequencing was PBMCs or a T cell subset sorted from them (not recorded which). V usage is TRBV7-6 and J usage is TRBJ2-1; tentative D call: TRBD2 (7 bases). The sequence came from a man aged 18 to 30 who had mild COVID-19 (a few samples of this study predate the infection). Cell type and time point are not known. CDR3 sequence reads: CASSLGTGRGEQFF. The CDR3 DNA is TGTGCCAGCAGCTTAGGTACAGGGAGGGGTGAGCAGTTCTTC.